The T cell receptor (beta chain) under discussion was sequenced for a study of cytomegalovirus exposure and HLA in healthy donors. The germline V and J ends were trimmed by 1 base and 7 bases, with 12 bases remaining between them. The germline V gene has CDR1 KGHSH and CDR2 LQKENI. The CDR3 has 14 residues. The study ran its PCR with 60 Vbeta and 13 Jbeta primers. Using immunoSEQ multiplex PCR, the repertoire was profiled, and TCRdb retains in-frame clones only, with some absent. This repertoire shows some 150,000 clones, around three quarters found once; its top ten account for approximately 2.3%. General study points: A later analysis showed HLA-associated TCR beta chains outstripping equally common others in clonal expansion. The productive fraction for most TCR beta V segments was about 90% or about 30% in an earlier analysis.

This clone has a handful of counts. Its antigen remains unknown. Sequencing was done on a sample of PBMCs. V and J are TRBV18 and TRBJ2-3, with D tentatively TRBD1 (5 bases). This sequence originates from a man aged 35 to 55 in good health and CMV-seronegative. CDR3 coding DNA: TGTGCCAGCTCACCACTCAGGGATTCATATACGCAGTATTTT. Protein product: CASSPLRDSYTQYF.